Shown below are 10 T cell receptor beta chains from a single sample sequenced in a study of lymphopenia after photon versus proton radiotherapy. TCRdb's table, derived via immunoSEQ multiplex PCR, lists solely in-frame clones and lacks some. The sample has fewer than 35,000 clones, roughly 90% seen once; the top ten hold approximately 6.2%. The sequencing here drew on peripheral blood, taken from a patient treated with photon-based radiotherapy. The source of these receptors is a woman aged 50 to 60 with pancreatic cancer.

The gene calls are TRBV30 and TRBJ1-2; 12 positions agree with TRBD1. Germline trimming cut 5 bases from V and 4 bases from J; bases unmatched to any gene: 2. This CDR3 has 13 residues. Germline V gene data show CDR1 as GTSNPN and CDR2 as SVGIG (reference sequence). In nucleotides, the CDR3 is TGTGCCTGGGGGACAGGGGGCGCCTATGGCTACACCTTC. This codes for CAWGTGGAYGYTF.

The chain is built from TRBV6-1 and TRBJ2-3; the match to TRBD2 covers 8 bases. V gave up 2 bases and J gave up 6 bases; unmatched junction bases: 7. CDR1 MNHNS and CDR2 SASEGT come from the germline V gene. This CDR3 region has 15 residues. The CDR3 bases are TGTGCCAGCAGTGAACAGCGGGGGAGAGGGGATACGCAGTATTTT. This codes for CASSEQRGRGDTQYF.

V and J are TRBV6-1 and TRBJ2-5; 8 bases align to TRBD2. With V trimmed by 8 bases and J by 5 bases, 7 bases remained unmatched. Looked up from germline, CDR1 is MNHNS and CDR2 is SASEGT. The length of the CDR3 is 13 residues. This chain's CDR3 is CASSGTSLETQYF. The CDR3 DNA reads TGTGCCAGCTCCGGGACTAGTTTGGAGACCCAGTACTTC.

The chain combines TRBV19 with TRBJ2-7; possible D gene TRBD1, 6 bases. There are 11 residues in the CDR3. Germline V gives CDR1 LNHDA, CDR2 SQIVND (reference sequence). V gave up 4 bases and J gave up 9 bases, with 10 bases separating them. Here the CDR3 DNA reads TGTGCCAGTAGTACTGGACAGAGGCAGTACTTC. Its translation: CASSTGQRQYF.

As for this clone: Other nucleotide sequences in the sample specify the same CDR3. The V and J genes are TRBV9 and TRBJ2-3, with 8 bases lining up with TRBD2. The junction had 3 bases not matched to a gene; V was cut back by 0 bases and J by 3 bases. Germline lookup yields CDR1 SGDLS and CDR2 YYNGEE. There are 15 residues in the CDR3. CDR3 sequence reads: CASSVGTGGTDTQYF. The CDR3 nucleotides are TGTGCCAGCAGCGTAGGGACGGGAGGGACAGATACGCAGTATTTT.

This chain connects TRBV21-1 to TRBJ2-3; the tabulated D call, TRBD1, remains unverified against the DNA. TRBV21-1 is labeled a pseudogene. CDR3 length: 15 amino acids. CDR3 bases: TGTGCCAGCAGGGGCAGGGGGATTGGGACAGATACGCAGTATTTT. Its protein is CASRGRGIGTDTQYF.

The chain carries TRBV7-2 and TRBJ2-2, with 7 nucleotides matching TRBD1. Looked up from germline, CDR1 is SGHTA and CDR2 is FQGNSA. Trimming at V came to 1 base and at J to 2 bases, leaving 10 bases not matched to a gene. The CDR3 covers 18 residues. CDR3 loop: CASSLVDIGTANTGELFF. CDR3 sequence (DNA): TGTGCCAGCAGCTTAGTTGATATCGGGACAGCTAACACCGGGGAGCTGTTTTTT.

The V and J genes are TRBV5-5 and TRBJ1-1, with D maybe TRBD1 (5 bases). Deletions cut 4 bases from V and 3 bases from J, with 13 bases between. Per germline, CDR1 SGHKS and CDR2 YYEKEE (reference sequence). CDR3 length: 14 residues. Here the CDR3 DNA reads TGTGCCAGCAGCCTGGGACTTACGGACACTGAAGCTTTCTTT. It codes for CASSLGLTDTEAFF.

A single count supports this clone. J is TRBJ1-2 and V is TRBV9; the match to TRBD1 covers 7 bases. Germline values: CDR1 SGDLS, CDR2 YYNGEE. With 4 bases clipped from V and 5 bases from J, the junction kept 11 bases outside the gene matches. CDR3 size: 15 residues. The CDR3 DNA sequence: TGTGCCAGCAGCACCTTGACAGGGCCGGGGTATGGCTACACCTTC. Protein product: CASSTLTGPGYGYTF.

The V and J genes are TRBV14 and TRBJ2-1, with TRBD1 identical over 10 bases. The V and J ends lost 0 bases and 4 bases, in that order; junction bases with no gene match: 3. Germline values: CDR1 SGHDN, CDR2 FVKESK. The CDR3 covers 16 residues. CDR3 region: CASSQDWDRGYNEQFF. The CDR3 bases are TGTGCCAGCAGCCAAGACTGGGACAGGGGATACAATGAGCAGTTCTTC. The full variable domain, rest sourced from reference TRBV14 and TRBJ2-1, is EAGVTQFPSHSVIEKGQTVTLRCDPISGHDNLYWYRRVMGKEIKFLLHFVKESKQDESGMPNNRFLAERTGGTYSTLKVQPAELEDSGVYFCASSQDWDRGYNEQFFGPGTRLTVL.